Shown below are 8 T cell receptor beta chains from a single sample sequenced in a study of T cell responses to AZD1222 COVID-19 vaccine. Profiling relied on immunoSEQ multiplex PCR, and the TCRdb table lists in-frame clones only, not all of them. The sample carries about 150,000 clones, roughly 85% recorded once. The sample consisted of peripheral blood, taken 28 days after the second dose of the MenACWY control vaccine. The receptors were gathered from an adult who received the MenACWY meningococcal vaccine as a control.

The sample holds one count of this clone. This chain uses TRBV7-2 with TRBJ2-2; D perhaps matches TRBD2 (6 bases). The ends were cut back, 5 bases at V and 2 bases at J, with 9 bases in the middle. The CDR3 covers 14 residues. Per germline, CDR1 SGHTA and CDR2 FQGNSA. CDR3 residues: CASSKGLNTGELFF. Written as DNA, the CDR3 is TGTGCCAGCAGCAAGGGACTCAACACCGGGGAGCTGTTTTTT.

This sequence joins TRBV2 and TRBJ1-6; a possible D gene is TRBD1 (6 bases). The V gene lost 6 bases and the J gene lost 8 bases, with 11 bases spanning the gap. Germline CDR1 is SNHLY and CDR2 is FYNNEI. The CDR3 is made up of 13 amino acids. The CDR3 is CASREDRDSPLHF. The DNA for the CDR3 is TGTGCCAGCAGGGAGGACAGAGATTCACCCCTCCACTTT.

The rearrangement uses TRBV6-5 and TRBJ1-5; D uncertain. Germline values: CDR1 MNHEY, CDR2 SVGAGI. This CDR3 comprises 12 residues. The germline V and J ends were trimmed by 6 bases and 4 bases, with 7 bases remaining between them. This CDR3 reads CASSAPNQPQHF. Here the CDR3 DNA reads TGTGCCAGCAGCGCACCAAATCAGCCCCAGCATTTT.

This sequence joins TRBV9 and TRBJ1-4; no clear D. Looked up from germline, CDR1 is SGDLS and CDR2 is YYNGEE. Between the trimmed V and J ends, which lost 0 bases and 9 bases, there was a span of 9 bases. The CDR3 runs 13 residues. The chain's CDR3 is CASSVETNQKLFF. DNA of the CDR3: TGTGCCAGCAGCGTAGAGACAAACCAAAAACTGTTTTTT.

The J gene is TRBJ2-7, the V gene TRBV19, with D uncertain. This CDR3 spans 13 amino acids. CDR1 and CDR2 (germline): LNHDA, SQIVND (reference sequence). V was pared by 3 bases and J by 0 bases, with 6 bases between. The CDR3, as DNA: TGTGCCAGTAGTATTACCAGCTCCTACGAGCAGTACTTC. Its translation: CASSITSSYEQYF.

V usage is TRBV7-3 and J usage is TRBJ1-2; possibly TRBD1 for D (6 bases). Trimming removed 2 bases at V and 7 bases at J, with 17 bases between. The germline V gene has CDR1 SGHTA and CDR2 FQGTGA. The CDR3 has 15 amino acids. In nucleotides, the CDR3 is TGTGCCAGCAGCTTATTTCCTTCGGGGGGCGGTGGCTACACCTTC. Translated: CASSLFPSGGGGYTF.

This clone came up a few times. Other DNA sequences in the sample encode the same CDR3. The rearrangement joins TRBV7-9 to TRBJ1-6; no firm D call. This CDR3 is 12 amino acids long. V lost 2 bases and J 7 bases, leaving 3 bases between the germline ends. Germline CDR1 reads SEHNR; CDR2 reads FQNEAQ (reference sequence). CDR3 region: CASSLRNSPLHF. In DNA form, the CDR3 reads TGTGCCAGCAGCTTACGAAATTCACCCCTCCACTTT.

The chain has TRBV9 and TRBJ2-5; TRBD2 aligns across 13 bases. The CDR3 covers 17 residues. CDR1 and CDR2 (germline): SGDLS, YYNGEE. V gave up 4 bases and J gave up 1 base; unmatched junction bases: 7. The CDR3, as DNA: TGTGCCAGCAGCCGAGGGACTAGCGGGGTAACCCAAGAGACCCAGTACTTC. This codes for CASSRGTSGVTQETQYF.